A selection of T cell receptor beta chains follows, all from one sample in a study of blood T cell repertoires in COVID-19. Here immunoSEQ multiplex PCR was the method, and the copy in TCRdb shows in-frame clones only, minus some. Of 250,000 or so clones in the sample, approximately 86% were seen once. Sequencing used peripheral blood. These receptors were collected from a man aged 35-49 years with active or convalescent COVID-19. Each CDR3 is given with its conserved first and last residue. The D gene is left open where the match is weak. Where a row states a size, it is once, few, many or the class of an expanded clone; other rows omit it.

. TRBJ2-7 . TRBV7-6 CASSLATSYEQYF TGTGCCAGCAGCTTAGCAACCAGCTACGAGCAGTACTTC
. TRBJ2-1 . TRBV6-5 CASRSLEGRDNEQFF TGTGCCAGCAGGTCGTTGGAGGGGAGAGACAATGAGCAGTTCTTC
. TRBJ2-7 TRBD2 TRBV5-4 CASSLADSGRAREQYF TGTGCCAGCAGCTTGGCGGATAGCGGGAGGGCCAGGGAGCAGTACTTC
. TRBJ2-7 TRBD1 TRBV24-1 CATSDPGQGENYEQYF TGTGCCACCAGTGACCCCGGACAGGGAGAAAACTACGAGCAGTACTTC
. TRBJ1-1 TRBD1 TRBV29-1 CSGGQGGLGTEAFF TGCAGCGGAGGACAGGGAGGTTTGGGAACTGAAGCTTTCTTT
. TRBJ2-3 . TRBV5-4 CASSLAGVGSLTDTQYF TGTGCCAGCAGCTTGGCCGGGGTGGGGAGCCTCACAGATACGCAGTATTTT
. TRBJ2-5 TRBD2 TRBV28 CASRSPGTITQETQYF TGTGCCAGCAGAAGTCCAGGGACTATTACACAAGAGACCCAGTACTTC
. TRBJ1-1 . TRBV5-6 CASSLLRSEAFF TGTGCCAGCAGCTTGCTCAGATCTGAAGCTTTCTTT
. TRBJ1-1 . TRBV6-5 CASSYPGSREAFF TGTGCCAGCAGTTACCCGGGGAGCAGGGAAGCTTTCTTT
. TRBJ2-3 TRBD2 TRBV11-2 CASSLELGTSGPKQYF TGTGCCAGCAGCTTAGAGCTAGGGACTAGCGGGCCCAAGCAGTATTTT
. TRBJ2-7 TRBD2 TRBV7-6 CASSSLGRAGGIISYEQYF TGTGCCAGCAGCTCCTTGGGCCGAGCGGGAGGGATAATCTCCTACGAGCAGTACTTC
. TRBJ2-6 . TRBV18 CASSLLQGDGANVLTF TGTGCCAGCTCACTACTACAGGGTGATGGGGCCAACGTCCTGACTTTC
. TRBJ2-3 TRBD2 TRBV19 CASSMLLAGNTDTQYF TGTGCCAGTAGTATGTTGTTAGCGGGGAACACAGATACGCAGTATTTT
. TRBJ2-3 TRBD1 TRBV6-5 CASGGQGPTDTQYF TGTGCCAGCGGAGGACAGGGGCCCACAGATACGCAGTATTTT
. TRBJ1-2 . TRBV9 CASSTSTVDYGYTF TGTGCCAGCAGCACGTCGACAGTTGACTATGGCTACACCTTC
. TRBJ2-2 . TRBV28 CAILAAFQGSGELFF TGTGCCATCCTAGCGGCTTTCCAGGGGTCCGGGGAGCTGTTTTTT
. TRBJ1-5 . TRBV7-9 CASSLGQAYNQPQHF TGTGCCAGCAGCTTAGGACAGGCATATAATCAGCCCCAGCATTTT
. TRBJ2-2 . TRBV7-6 CASSLETVSNTGELFF TGTGCCAGCAGCTTGGAGACAGTCTCGAACACCGGGGAGCTGTTTTTT
. TRBJ1-5 . TRBV7-9 CASSAGQFGNQPQHF TGTGCCAGCAGCGCCGGACAGTTTGGAAATCAGCCCCAGCATTTT
. TRBJ2-5 . TRBV29-1 CSVVVAGGMETQYF TGCAGCGTTGTGGTGGCAGGGGGGATGGAGACCCAGTACTTC
many TRBJ1-6 . TRBV7-3 CASSTGHSYNSPLHF TGTGCCAGCAGCACCGGACACAGTTATAATTCACCCCTCCACTTT
. TRBJ2-2 . TRBV13 CASSPGEGTGELFF TGTGCCAGCAGCCCCGGGGAAGGGACCGGGGAGCTGTTTTTT
. TRBJ1-1 TRBD1 TRBV2 CASSPDRVTEAFF TGTGCCAGCAGTCCAGACAGGGTCACTGAAGCTTTCTTT
once TRBJ2-3 TRBD2 TRBV11-3 CASSLEPGGLMDTQYF TGTGCCAGCAGCTTAGAGCCGGGGGGACTAATGGATACGCAGTATTTT
. TRBJ1-2 . TRBV6-1 CASSEAIGNENYGYTF TGTGCCAGCAGTGAAGCTATCGGGAACGAGAACTATGGCTACACCTTC